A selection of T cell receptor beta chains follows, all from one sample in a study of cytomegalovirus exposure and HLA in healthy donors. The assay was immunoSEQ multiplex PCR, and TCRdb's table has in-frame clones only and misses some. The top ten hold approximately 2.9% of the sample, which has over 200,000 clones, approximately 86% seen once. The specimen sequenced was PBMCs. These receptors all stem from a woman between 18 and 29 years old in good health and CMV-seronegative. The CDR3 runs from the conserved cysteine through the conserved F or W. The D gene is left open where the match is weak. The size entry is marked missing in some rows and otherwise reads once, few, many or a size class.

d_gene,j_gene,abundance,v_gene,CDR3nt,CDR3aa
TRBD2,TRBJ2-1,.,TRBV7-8,TGTGCCAGCAGCCCGCAAGGGACTAGCGGTCACAATGAGCAGTTCTTC,CASSPQGTSGHNEQFF
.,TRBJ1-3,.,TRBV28,TGTGCCAGCAGTTCTCCCCTTCTCACAGGATCGGTCTCTGGAAACACCATATATTTT,CASSSPLLTGSVSGNTIYF
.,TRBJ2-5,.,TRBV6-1,TGTGCCAGCAGCCGGAACAGTCAAGAGACCCAGTACTTC,CASSRNSQETQYF
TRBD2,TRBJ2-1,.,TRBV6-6,TGTGCCAGCAGTTTACCCGGGACTAACAATGAGCAGTTCTTC,CASSLPGTNNEQFF
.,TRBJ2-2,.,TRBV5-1,TGCGCCAGCGGGCACGGGAGTCAGAGGGCCGGGGAGCTGTTTTTT,CASGHGSQRAGELFF
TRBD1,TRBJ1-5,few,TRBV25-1,TGTGCCAGCAGTGCAACAGGGGTCCAGCCCCAGCATTTT,CASSATGVQPQHF
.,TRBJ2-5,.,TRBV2,TGTGCCAGCAGAGCAGAGACCCAGTACTTC,CASRAETQYF
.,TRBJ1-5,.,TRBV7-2,TGTGCCAGCAGTGACAGGACGGGTAATCAGCCCCAGCATTTT,CASSDRTGNQPQHF
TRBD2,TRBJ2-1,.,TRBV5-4,TGTGCCAGCAGCTTCAGCGGGAGGGCCCGAGGCAATGAGCAGTTCTTC,CASSFSGRARGNEQFF
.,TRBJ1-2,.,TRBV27,TGTGCCAGCAGTTCCCGACAGGACTCTAACTATGGCTACACCTTC,CASSSRQDSNYGYTF
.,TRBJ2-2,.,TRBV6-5,TGTGCCAGCAGCTATCAGGGATCCCCCGGGGAGCTGTTTTTT,CASSYQGSPGELFF
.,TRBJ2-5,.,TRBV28,TGTGCCAGCAGTTTTTCCAGCGGAATCCAAGAGACCCAGTACTTC,CASSFSSGIQETQYF
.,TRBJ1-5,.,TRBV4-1,TGCGCCAGCAGCCACATAGGTTCGGCGGCACATCAGCCCCAGCATTTT,CASSHIGSAAHQPQHF
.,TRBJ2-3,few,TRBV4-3,TGCGCCAGCAGCCAAGCCAGGCAAGGGGCCCCAGATACGCAGTATTTT,CASSQARQGAPDTQYF
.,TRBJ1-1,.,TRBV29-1,TGCAGCGTTGAATTTTGGGGACATTGGGTGGCCACTGAAGCTTTCTTT,CSVEFWGHWVATEAFF
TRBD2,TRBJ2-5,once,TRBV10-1,TGCGCCAGCAGCAGGACTAGCGCGGAGACCCAGTACTTC,CASSRTSAETQYF
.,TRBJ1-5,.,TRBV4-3,TGCGCCAGCAGCCAAGATACGGTAAGCGGCAATCAGCCCCAGCATTTT,CASSQDTVSGNQPQHF